The present T cell receptor (beta chain) was sequenced within a study of T cells after yellow fever vaccination. Study in general: When fractions had low cell numbers, they were prepared with SMART-Seq v4 Ultra Low Input.

Whole-study findings and limits: Clones from primary vaccination mostly reappeared after the booster (96% CD4, approximately 91% CD8). The secondary response was weaker, and its peak arrived faster, on day 5 versus 15.

Template-switching 5'RACE yielded the TCR cDNA; a universal primer site and UMIs were added in the process. TCRdb processed the 5' RACE reads anew with MiXCR; each CDR3 protein has one entry. The sample carries 250,000 to 400,000 distinct CDR3 sequences, about 4% recorded once. This clonotype was counted many times. The antigen is not known. The CDR3 extends over 10 amino acids. With 5 bases removed from V and 2 bases from J, the gap between germline ends came to 3 bases. Germline CDR1 reads DFQATT; CDR2 reads SNEGSKA (reference sequence). This specimen consisted of PBMCs, obtained 5 days after the yellow fever booster vaccination. The TCR sequence derives from a man between 18 and 29 years old who received the YFV17D yellow fever vaccine. The chain carries TRBV20-1 and TRBJ1-2; D gene unclear. The DNA for the CDR3 is TGCAGTGCTCCGAACTATGGCTACACCTTC. This translates into CSAPNYGYTF.